This T cell receptor (beta chain) emerged from a study of shared clonotypes between healthy human individuals. Profiled with immunoSEQ multiplex PCR; TCRdb holds only in-frame clones, not every one. The sample carries a few hundred thousand clones, 95% to 98% recorded once. The CDR3 has 15 amino acids. V shed 0 bases and J 3 bases; nucleotides not matched to a gene: 6. Germline V gives CDR1 SGDLS, CDR2 YYNGEE. The material sequenced was naive CD4+ T cells sorted from blood. Sample subset: CD45RA+ positively selected. The sequence came from a woman aged 30 to 39 in good health. The chain is built from TRBV9 and TRBJ2-7; 7 nucleotides match TRBD2. The CDR3 DNA is TGTGCCAGCAGCGTAGAGCCTAGCGGACACTACGAGCAGTACTTC. It is translated as CASSVEPSGHYEQYF.